Below are 13 T cell receptor beta chains sequenced from a single sample in a study of cytomegalovirus exposure and HLA in healthy donors. PCR employed 60 Vbeta and 13 Jbeta primers. Sequencing was performed with immunoSEQ multiplex PCR; in TCRdb, only in-frame clones are kept and a portion is missing. The table includes 150,000 to 200,000 clones, roughly 82% detected once. Sequencing was done on a sample of PBMCs. The receptor set was obtained from a woman between 50 and 59 years old in good health and CMV-seronegative.

This rearrangement joins TRBV5-1 to TRBJ2-3, with D possibly being TRBD2 (6 bases). This CDR3 region has 16 residues. The V gene's germline CDR1 is SGHRS and CDR2 YFSETQ. V gave up 4 bases and J gave up 3 bases, with 18 bases separating them. In DNA, the CDR3 is TGCGCCAGCAGCAGGGCTAGCGCTCCGGGGACAGATACGCAGTATTTT. Its translation is CASSRASAPGTDTQYF.

The rearrangement joins TRBV5-1 to TRBJ2-5; TRBD2 matches 10 bases. The closer fit of TRBJ2-7 to the DNA end suggests the J call may be wrong. There are 12 residues in the CDR3. Germline V gives CDR1 SGHRS, CDR2 YFSETQ. As DNA, the CDR3 is TGCGCCAGCAGCCTAGCGGGAGACGAGCAGTACTTC. Translated, it gives CASSLAGDEQYF.

The J gene is TRBJ2-2, the V gene TRBV2, with 10 bases fitting TRBD2. CDR1 is SNHLY, CDR2 FYNNEI, per germline. CDR3 length: 16 residues. The V and J ends lost 9 bases and 2 bases, in that order; junction bases with no gene match: 9. The CDR3 DNA reads as TGTGCCAGGGACGTAGCGGGAGGTTCCAACACCGGGGAGCTGTTTTTT. Protein sequence: CARDVAGGSNTGELFF.

V and J are TRBV27 and TRBJ2-1; 9 nucleotides agree with TRBD2. The CDR3 has 15 amino acids. The J segment lost 8 bases and the V segment lost 7 bases, leaving 12 bases of the junction unmatched. Per the germline V gene, CDR1 is MNHEY and CDR2 is SMNVEV (reference sequence). The CDR3 bases are TGTGCCAGCACCACGGTCGGCGGGAGGGCTTATGAGCAGTTCTTC. Amino acid sequence: CASTTVGGRAYEQFF.

The chain carries TRBV29-1 and TRBJ2-3, with 10 bases aligning to TRBD1. There are 12 residues in the CDR3. Germline V gene lookup returns CDR1 SQVTM and CDR2 ANQGSEA. For the CDR3, the DNA is TGCGGGACAGGGGACGGTGGAGATACGCAGTATTTT. Encoded protein: CGTGDGGDTQYF.

In this sample, this clone turned up once. The chain has TRBV27 and TRBJ2-7; D is unclear. This CDR3 is 13 amino acids long. Looked up from germline, CDR1 is MNHEY and CDR2 is SMNVEV (reference sequence). V lost 6 bases and J lost 5, with 14 bases in between. This CDR3 is CASRPDFADEQYF. Here the CDR3 DNA reads TGTGCCAGCAGGCCTGACTTTGCTGACGAGCAGTACTTC.

A few counts support this clone. V usage is TRBV4-1 and J usage is TRBJ2-7; D remains unclear. Germline V gene sequence: CDR1 MGHRA, CDR2 YSYEKL. V was shortened by 3 bases and J by 3 bases, with 12 bases between the two germline ends. The CDR3 has 14 residues. The CDR3 protein is CASSHRARDYEQYF. As DNA, the CDR3 is TGCGCCAGCAGCCATCGCGCGCGCGACTACGAGCAGTACTTC.

The chain employs TRBV30 and TRBJ1-5; 8 bases align to TRBD1. V shed 3 bases and J 3 bases; nucleotides not matched to a gene: 7. This CDR3 has 15 residues. Germline V gene lookup returns CDR1 GTSNPN and CDR2 SVGIG (reference sequence). CDR3 sequence reads: CAWRRTGMNNQPQHF. Written as DNA, the CDR3 is TGTGCCTGGAGGCGGACAGGGATGAACAATCAGCCCCAGCATTTT. Based on the CDR3 plus reference TRBV30 and TRBJ1-5, the full variable domain is SQTIHQWPATLVQPVGSPLSLECTVEGTSNPNLYWYRQAAGRGLQLLFYSVGIGQISSEVPQNLSASRPQDRQFILSSKKLLLSDSGFYLCAWRRTGMNNQPQHFGDGTRLSIL.

The J gene is TRBJ1-5, the V gene TRBV27, with a weak D call TRBD1 (6 bases). The CDR3 length is 16 residues. The germline V gene encodes CDR1 MNHEY and CDR2 SMNVEV (reference sequence). V lost 6 bases to trimming and J lost 2 bases, with 17 bases between them. CDR3 DNA sequence: TGTGCCAGCAGCAGAGGGGGTAGGATTGGCAATCAGCCCCAGCATTTT. The encoded protein is CASSRGGRIGNQPQHF.

V usage is TRBV2 and J usage is TRBJ2-5; possibly TRBD1 for D (5 bases). The CDR3 extends over 15 amino acids. CDR1 is SNHLY, CDR2 FYNNEI, per germline. Trimming left V 6 bases short and J 2 bases short, with 16 bases between. CDR3 region: CASSRDKRTQETQYF. In nucleotides, the CDR3 is TGTGCCAGCAGCCGAGACAAAAGGACACAAGAGACCCAGTACTTC.

The V and J genes are TRBV15 and TRBJ2-5; D might be TRBD1 (6 bases). V shed 0 bases and J shed 5 bases, with 13 bases lying between them. The CDR3 contains 15 residues. Germline V gene sequence: CDR1 LNHNV, CDR2 YYDKDF (reference sequence). The DNA of the CDR3 is TGTGCCACCAGCAGAGACCAGGGGTCTACCGAGACCCAGTACTTC. Residues: CATSRDQGSTETQYF.

The J gene is TRBJ1-1, the V gene TRBV7-8, with D possibly TRBD1 on 6 matching bases. The CDR3 runs 15 residues. Trimming took 5 bases from V and 1 from J, leaving 14 bases between them. The germline V gene encodes CDR1 SGHVS and CDR2 FQNEAQ. In nucleotides, the CDR3 is TGTGCCAGCAGCCACTCCGGGGGGCCGAACACTGAAGCTTTCTTT. This encodes CASSHSGGPNTEAFF.

The gene calls are TRBV7-8 and TRBJ2-5, with D perhaps matching TRBD1 (7 bases). The end of the DNA is better explained by TRBJ2-7, so the J call may be wrong. The CDR3 covers 15 residues. The germline V gene has CDR1 SGHVS and CDR2 FQNEAQ. CDR3 loop: CASSLVPGGSYEQYF. The CDR3 DNA is TGTGCCAGCAGCTTAGTTCCAGGGGGGAGCTACGAGCAGTACTTC.